This T cell receptor beta chain was captured in a study of blood T cell repertoires in COVID-19. Sequenced by immunoSEQ multiplex PCR; TCRdb stores in-frame clones only, minus some. Among 260,000 or so clones, 80% to 90% were seen once, and the ten largest hold approximately 4.5%. This clone was counted only a few times. The germline gives CDR1 SEHNR, CDR2 FQNEAQ (reference sequence). V shed 2 bases and J shed 6 bases, with 10 bases lying between them. The CDR3 consists of 13 residues. Sequenced sample: peripheral blood. The receptor comes from a woman between 65 and 79 years old with acute or convalescent COVID-19. The chain combines TRBV7-9 with TRBJ1-2; TRBD1 might be the D (6 bases). CDR3 in DNA: TGTGCCAGCAGCTTAACACAGGGAGATGGCTACACCTTC. It yields the protein CASSLTQGDGYTF.